These T cell receptor beta chains were read from a single sample in a study of T cell changes during pregnancy in multiple sclerosis. The repertoire was sequenced with immunoSEQ multiplex PCR; TCRdb's copy has only in-frame clones and lacks some. Among about 55,000 clones listed, around 89% were seen once. This specimen consisted of CD4+ T cells from peripheral blood mononuclear cells, obtained in the first trimester of pregnancy. The receptors come from a female donor with multiple sclerosis, enrolled in a pregnancy study. The CDR3 runs from the conserved cysteine through the conserved F or W. Fields, in order: V gene, D gene, clone size, J gene, CDR3 protein. D genes are given only for firm matches. Part of the rows lack a size; the others show once, few, many or a class for expanded clones.

>TRBV9|.|.|TRBJ1-2
CASSSQGTGYTF
>TRBV10-2|.|.|TRBJ1-1
CASSSGTGNTEAFF
>TRBV9|.|.|TRBJ2-5
CASSARSLKTQYF
>TRBV18|.|.|TRBJ1-4
CASSPDRHNEKLFF
>TRBV6-5|TRBD1|.|TRBJ1-1
CASRTGGASTEAFF
>TRBV5-6|.|.|TRBJ1-4
CASSLAGTPGEKLFF
>TRBV7-3|TRBD2|.|TRBJ2-1
CASSITSGGRNEQFF
>TRBV5-1|.|.|TRBJ2-3
CASSLEGGTDTQYF
>TRBV25-1|TRBD1|.|TRBJ2-2
CASSASGGANTGELFF
>TRBV5-4|TRBD2|.|TRBJ2-2
CASSLGGGRTGELFF
>TRBV15|.|few|TRBJ1-6
CATSRPRTGLVNSPLHF
>TRBV29-1|TRBD2|medium-sized|TRBJ2-7
CSVFVRGGRDYEQYF
>TRBV30|TRBD1|.|TRBJ2-1
CAWSDAYRGRSSYNEQFF
>TRBV30|.|.|TRBJ1-1
CAWRTGGPGTEAFF
>TRBV7-2|TRBD1|.|TRBJ1-1
CASSPRGQNTEAFF
>TRBV7-9|TRBD2|once|TRBJ2-1
CASSTSGGHNEQFF
>TRBV5-1|.|.|TRBJ1-1
CASSVTGQSVTEAFF
>TRBV2|.|.|TRBJ2-7
CASTRWGASYEQYF
>TRBV15|.|.|TRBJ1-4
CATSRDRGFSEWLFF
>TRBV6-5|.|.|TRBJ2-7
CASSEKRPGPYEQYF
>TRBV19|.|.|TRBJ2-4
CASSITVTAKNIQYF
>TRBV7-9|TRBD1|.|TRBJ1-4
CASSWTSGGLGTNEKLFF
>TRBV28|.|.|TRBJ2-5
CASSPARALQETQYF
>TRBV4-3|.|.|TRBJ1-6
CASSQGFGDSPLHF
>TRBV6-5|.|.|TRBJ1-2
CASIRRGLDYGYTF
>TRBV27|TRBD2|.|TRBJ2-7
CASSGGTSGDYEQYF
>TRBV5-1|TRBD1|.|TRBJ2-5
CASSLGTGYRETQYF
>TRBV7-9|TRBD1|.|TRBJ2-5
CASSYSGTGDRETQYF
>TRBV19|.|.|TRBJ2-5
CASRSGVAETQYF
>TRBV4-3|.|.|TRBJ2-2
CASSQVDRLTGELFF
>TRBV7-3|TRBD2|.|TRBJ2-7
CASSPAPSGRAVEQYF
>TRBV27|.|once|TRBJ1-2
CASRRAANYGYTF
>TRBV18|TRBD1|.|TRBJ1-1
CASSQGGTENTEAFF
>TRBV7-9|TRBD1|.|TRBJ1-4
CASSLGITGVEKLFF
>TRBV19|.|.|TRBJ2-7
CASSTVFGQFYEQYF
>TRBV7-7|TRBD1|few|TRBJ2-7
CASSLGQGVQYEQYF
>TRBV29-1|.|.|TRBJ1-2
CSAARAGTNYGYTF
>TRBV21-1|.|.|TRBJ2-2
CASQHLTGELFF
>TRBV19|.|.|TRBJ1-3
CASSMQISGNTIYF